This T cell receptor (beta chain) derives from a study of control samples from healthy donors and cancer patients. Germline V gene sequence: CDR1 LNHDA, CDR2 SQIVND (reference sequence). Trimming removed 7 bases from V and 4 bases from J, with 21 bases in between. CDR3 length: 16 residues. Profiling relied on immunoSEQ multiplex PCR, and the TCRdb table lists in-frame clones only, not all of them. The sample includes some 120,000 clones, over 75% seen only once; the top ten take around 8.7%. The table lists this clone with a few counts. Sequencing input: blood. The rearrangement links TRBV19 to TRBJ2-3; TRBD1 might be the D (7 bases). This clonotype originated in a man aged 35-49 years in good health. This CDR3 is CASTPGGGSGSDTQYF. The CDR3 region has the DNA TGTGCCAGTACCCCAGGGGGTGGTAGCGGCTCAGATACGCAGTATTTT.